This is a list of T cell receptor beta chains from one sample in a study of blood T cell repertoires in COVID-19. The repertoire was sequenced with immunoSEQ multiplex PCR; TCRdb's copy has only in-frame clones and lacks some. The data show 450,000 to 600,000 clones, roughly nine tenths seen once. Material for sequencing was PBMCs or T cells enriched from blood (not recorded which). Receptors were obtained from a young woman who had recovered from COVID-19. CDR3s include the opening cysteine and the closing phenylalanine or tryptophan. Each record gives: CDR3 length, V gene, J gene, CDR3 protein.

len: 13; v_gene: TRBV14; j_gene: TRBJ2-4; CDR3aa: CASSQTGAGIQYF
len: 16; v_gene: TRBV24-1; j_gene: TRBJ2-1; CDR3aa: CATSSSRGSSYNEQFF
len: 16; v_gene: TRBV30; j_gene: TRBJ2-3; CDR3aa: CACRTSGGFSTDTQYF
len: 15; v_gene: TRBV27; j_gene: TRBJ1-2; CDR3aa: CASSPRPGTFWDYTF
len: 16; v_gene: TRBV3-1/TRBV3-2; j_gene: TRBJ1-2; CDR3aa: CASSQDPQGVKKGYTF
len: 12; v_gene: TRBV2; j_gene: TRBJ2-3; CDR3aa: CASSLLTDTQYF
len: 14; v_gene: TRBV5-8; j_gene: TRBJ1-2; CDR3aa: CASSLFQGYYGYTF
len: 15; v_gene: TRBV5-1; j_gene: TRBJ2-6; CDR3aa: CASSLSGGGANVLTF
len: 16; v_gene: TRBV4-1; j_gene: TRBJ2-6; CDR3aa: CASSRVPYFGANVLTF
len: 15; v_gene: TRBV6-4; j_gene: TRBJ2-1; CDR3aa: CASSDGPSSYNEQFF
len: 14; v_gene: TRBV11-2; j_gene: TRBJ1-3; CDR3aa: CASSLGAGTNTIYF
len: 13; v_gene: TRBV6-1; j_gene: TRBJ2-3; CDR3aa: CAVAGGFTDTQYF
len: 15; v_gene: TRBV6-5; j_gene: TRBJ1-1; CDR3aa: CASSYSRLRNTEAFF
len: 14; v_gene: TRBV3-1/TRBV3-2; j_gene: TRBJ2-7; CDR3aa: CASSLDTDPYEQYF
len: 16; v_gene: TRBV7-8; j_gene: TRBJ1-5; CDR3aa: CASSLRASGEPQPQHF
len: 15; v_gene: TRBV23-1; j_gene: TRBJ1-4; CDR3aa: CASSPEIGGVEKLFF
len: 15; v_gene: TRBV6-4; j_gene: TRBJ2-7; CDR3aa: CASSDSSPFSYEQYF
len: 16; v_gene: TRBV5-3; j_gene: TRBJ1-5; CDR3aa: CARSLAGSGGYQPQHF
len: 16; v_gene: TRBV5-1; j_gene: TRBJ1-1; CDR3aa: CASSPGSSGGEAEAFF
len: 18; v_gene: TRBV12-5; j_gene: TRBJ1-5; CDR3aa: CASGSLGGMDRRDQPQHF
len: 12; v_gene: TRBV12-3/TRBV12-4; j_gene: TRBJ1-1; CDR3aa: CASRRTVVEAFF
len: 17; v_gene: TRBV18; j_gene: TRBJ2-2; CDR3aa: CASSPQTRTGGSGELFF
len: 12; v_gene: TRBV7-9; j_gene: TRBJ1-1; CDR3aa: CASRSGDTEAFF
len: 17; v_gene: TRBV28; j_gene: TRBJ2-6; CDR3aa: CASSLDRGLSGANVLTF
len: 15; v_gene: TRBV2; j_gene: TRBJ1-1; CDR3aa: CASSQRGGTNTEAFF
len: 16; v_gene: TRBV10-3; j_gene: TRBJ1-3; CDR3aa: CAISSQDLGFGNTIYF
len: 17; v_gene: TRBV5-6; j_gene: TRBJ1-6; CDR3aa: CASSLWESSSYNSPLHF
len: 14; v_gene: TRBV7-8; j_gene: TRBJ1-6; CDR3aa: CASSSSVYNSPLHF
len: 13; v_gene: TRBV11-2; j_gene: TRBJ2-3; CDR3aa: CASSSYRLAGRYF
len: 11; v_gene: TRBV5-1; j_gene: TRBJ1-1; CDR3aa: CASSSPFEAFF
len: 13; v_gene: TRBV28; j_gene: TRBJ1-6; CDR3aa: CASSPGGLSNLHF